The 30 T cell receptor beta chains below come from one sample, sequenced in a study of CD8 T cells in Susac syndrome. Random hexamers were used to reverse transcribe roughly 0.5 to 1 ug of RNA. A single record per CDR3 protein comes from TCRdb applying MiXCR to the immunoSEQ multiplex PCR reads. The data hold 140,000 or so distinct CDR3 sequences, with roughly 95% observed a single time. The sequenced sample was CD4+ T cells from PBMCs. The receptor source for this set is a human donor in good health.

A single count supports this clonotype. V is TRBV15 and J is TRBJ2-2; D is possibly TRBD2 (6 bases). V dropped 0 bases and J dropped 3 bases, with 8 bases sitting between them. The CDR3 consists of 15 residues. Germline CDR1 and CDR2: LNHNV and YYDKDF (reference sequence). CDR3 nucleotides: TGTGCCACCAGCAGAGAACTAGCCGACACCGGGGAGCTGTTTTTT. Its translation: CATSRELADTGELFF.

This sequence joins TRBV6-1 and TRBJ1-2; unclear D gene. The CDR3 is 16 amino acids. Germline V CDR1 and CDR2: MNHNS, SASEGT. V dropped 5 bases and J dropped 2 bases, with 18 bases sitting between them. The CDR3 protein is CASSPPLGRLNYGYTF. In DNA, the CDR3 is TGTGCCAGCAGTCCTCCCTTAGGGCGGCTAAACTATGGCTACACCTTC.

This chain uses TRBV12-3 or TRBV12-4 with TRBJ2-7; 7 positions match TRBD1. Losses at the gene ends were 5 bases for V and 9 bases for J; bases not matched to a gene: 7. CDR3 size: 12 residues. CDR3: CASSQPRDRQYF. CDR3 bases: TGTGCCAGCAGTCAACCCCGGGACAGGCAGTACTTC.

The genes are TRBV20-1 and TRBJ1-5, with D perhaps TRBD1 (5 bases). CDR3 length equals 14 residues. CDR1 DFQATT and CDR2 SNEGSKA come from the germline V gene (reference sequence). With 0 bases removed from V and 7 bases from J, the gap between germline ends came to 13 bases. This CDR3 reads CSAREGGGGQPQHF. For the CDR3, the DNA is TGCAGTGCTAGAGAGGGGGGGGGAGGACAGCCCCAGCATTTT.

This chain joins TRBV5-1 and TRBJ2-7; tentatively, D is TRBD2 (6 bases). This CDR3 has 15 amino acids. Trimming removed 0 bases at V and 2 bases at J, with 12 bases between. The V gene's germline CDR1 is SGHRS and CDR2 YFSETQ. The CDR3 DNA reads TGCGCCAGCAGCTTGGGGCTAGCGAAGACCTACGAGCAGTACTTC. This sequence encodes CASSLGLAKTYEQYF.

The sample holds one count of this clonotype. The V gene is TRBV5-1, the J gene TRBJ1-2; D is unresolved. Trimming shortened V by 0 bases and J by 4 bases, and 13 bases separated the two germline ends. The CDR3 is 15 residues long. Looked up from germline, CDR1 is SGHRS and CDR2 is YFSETQ. CDR3 in DNA: TGCGCCAGCAGCTTGGTGGGCAGTGTGAGCTATGGCTACACCTTC. This encodes CASSLVGSVSYGYTF.

V usage is TRBV11-2 and J usage is TRBJ2-1; D not resolved. In germline, CDR1 is SGHAT, CDR2 FQNNGV. The CDR3 length is 16 residues. V lost 0 bases and J 3 bases, leaving 12 bases between the germline ends. CDR3 region: CASSLDVGRYYNEQFF. As DNA, the CDR3 is TGTGCCAGCAGCTTAGATGTAGGACGGTACTACAATGAGCAGTTCTTC.

V usage is TRBV27 and J usage is TRBJ1-5; 8 nucleotides match TRBD1. The ends lost 2 bases at V and 4 bases at J; junction bases unmatched: 4. There are 15 residues in the CDR3. Germline CDR1 reads MNHEY; CDR2 reads SMNVEV (reference sequence). The CDR3: CASSLVRGRNQPQHF. As DNA, the CDR3 is TGTGCCAGCAGTTTAGTCAGGGGGCGGAATCAGCCCCAGCATTTT.

J is TRBJ2-1 and V is TRBV30; no reliable D call. From germline, CDR1 is GTSNPN and CDR2 SVGIG (reference sequence). The germline V and J ends were trimmed by 0 bases and 15 bases, with 12 bases remaining between them. The CDR3 loop spans 11 amino acids. CDR3: CAWSVGTFRFF. CDR3 DNA: TGTGCCTGGAGTGTAGGCACTTTTCGGTTCTTC. Complete variable domain (other parts from reference TRBV30 and TRBJ2-1): SQTIHQWPATLVQPVGSPLSLECTVEGTSNPNLYWYRQAAGRGLQLLFYSVGIGQISSEVPQNLSASRPQDRQFILSSKKLLLSDSGFYLCAWSVGTFRFFGPGTRLTVL.

J is TRBJ2-5 and V is TRBV29-1; 10 bases align to TRBD2. V shed 3 bases and J 4 bases; nucleotides not matched to a gene: 2. This CDR3 comprises 13 residues. Germline-derived CDR1 and CDR2 are SQVTM and ANQGSEA. The CDR3 coding sequence is TGCAGCGTTGACCCTAGCGGGAGAGAGACCCAGTACTTC. Translating it yields CSVDPSGRETQYF.

This chain connects TRBV7-6 to TRBJ2-1; 9 nucleotides line up with TRBD2. The V segment lost 5 bases and the J segment 5 bases; nucleotides outside the gene matches: 10. The CDR3 has 16 residues. Germline V gene data show CDR1 as SGHVS and CDR2 as FNYEAQ. The CDR3 nucleotides are TGTGCCAGCAGCGGTTCTAGCGGGAATTTCGACAATGAGCAGTTCTTC. Encoded protein: CASSGSSGNFDNEQFF.

In this sample, this clonotype turned up once. Here the CDR3 reads CSARALDREAVYEQYF. The CDR3 DNA reads TGCAGTGCTAGAGCCCTGGACAGGGAAGCGGTCTACGAGCAGTACTTC. This rearrangement joins TRBV20-1 to TRBJ2-7; TRBD1 matches 8 bases. The CDR3 spans 16 residues. J was trimmed by 3 bases and V by 1 base; bases with no gene match: 11. Germline V CDR1 and CDR2: DFQATT, SNEGSKA (reference sequence).

This chain joins TRBV28 and TRBJ2-2; D gene uncertain. Germline CDR1 MDHEN, CDR2 SYDVKM. This CDR3 contains 15 residues. Trimming removed 5 bases from V and 6 bases from J, with 16 bases in between. DNA for the CDR3: TGTGCCAGCAGTGTTCCGGGTCCCAAAGCCGGGGAGCTGTTTTTT. As protein: CASSVPGPKAGELFF.

The V call is TRBV14, the J call TRBJ1-5, with 7 bases aligning to TRBD1. This CDR3 contains 18 residues. Looked up from germline, CDR1 is SGHDN and CDR2 is FVKESK. V was pared by 0 bases and J by 1 base, with 9 bases of the junction left unmatched. The CDR3 DNA sequence: TGTGCCAGCAGCCAAGATCTTAGGGGGCACTGGAGCAATCAGCCCCAGCATTTT. Residues: CASSQDLRGHWSNQPQHF.

This chain connects TRBV6-6 to TRBJ1-1; TRBD1 is a possible D gene (5 bases). The ends were cut back, 5 bases at V and 6 bases at J, with 13 bases in the middle. Germline CDR1 is MNHNY and CDR2 is SVGAGI (reference sequence). CDR3 length equals 13 residues. The CDR3 loop is CASSLARESEAFF. DNA for the CDR3: TGTGCCAGCAGTCTCGCCAGGGAATCTGAAGCTTTCTTT.

This clonotype was seen just once. The CDR3 coding sequence is TGTGCCAGCAGCCCCGGACTAGGAAACACCGGGGAGCTGTTTTTT. Encoded protein: CASSPGLGNTGELFF. This chain uses TRBV3-1 with TRBJ2-2; TRBD2 agrees at 7 bases. CDR1 is LGHDT, CDR2 YNNKEL, per germline (reference sequence). The ends lost 4 bases at V and 2 bases at J; junction bases unmatched: 4. The CDR3 covers 15 residues.

This chain links TRBV20-1 with TRBJ2-5; D possibly corresponds to TRBD2 (6 bases). The CDR3 length is 15 residues. CDR1 DFQATT and CDR2 SNEGSKA come from the germline V gene (reference sequence). Trimming left V 0 bases short and J 1 base short, with 12 bases between. CDR3 residues: CSARDWGVAQETQYF. In DNA, the CDR3 is TGCAGTGCTAGAGATTGGGGGGTGGCCCAAGAGACCCAGTACTTC.

This clonotype has a single count. The chain combines TRBV30 with TRBJ2-5; 8 bases align to TRBD2. CDR3 length: 17 residues. Germline V CDR1 and CDR2: GTSNPN, SVGIG (reference sequence). V shed 0 bases and J 0 bases; nucleotides not matched to a gene: 9. The CDR3 here is CAWSVPSGRANQETQYF. CDR3 DNA sequence: TGTGCCTGGAGTGTACCGAGCGGGAGAGCGAACCAAGAGACCCAGTACTTC. Complete variable domain (other parts from reference TRBV30 and TRBJ2-5): SQTIHQWPATLVQPVGSPLSLECTVEGTSNPNLYWYRQAAGRGLQLLFYSVGIGQISSEVPQNLSASRPQDRQFILSSKKLLLSDSGFYLCAWSVPSGRANQETQYFGPGTRLLVL.

This clonotype was picked up one time. The chain joins TRBV28 to TRBJ2-7, with D possibly matching TRBD1 (5 bases). V gave up 5 bases and J gave up 1 base, with 18 bases separating them. There are 16 residues in the CDR3. Germline V gene sequence: CDR1 MDHEN, CDR2 SYDVKM. The CDR3 protein is CASSPPWGYLSYEQYF. DNA for the CDR3: TGTGCCAGCAGTCCCCCCTGGGGCTACCTTTCCTACGAGCAGTACTTC.

This chain uses TRBV5-4 with TRBJ2-6, with unresolved D. Germline loops: CDR1 SGHNT, CDR2 YYREEE (reference sequence). V lost 2 bases and J lost 2, with 8 bases in between. This CDR3 has 15 amino acids. The CDR3 loop is CASSFRVAGANVLTF. The CDR3 DNA sequence: TGTGCCAGCAGCTTTCGGGTGGCTGGGGCCAACGTCCTGACTTTC.

The chain links TRBV6-4 to TRBJ1-1; possibly TRBD1 for D (5 bases). In germline, CDR1 is MRHNA, CDR2 SNTAGT. The CDR3 runs to 14 residues. V was trimmed by 0 bases and J by 10 bases, leaving 15 bases between them. CDR3 nucleotides: TGTGCCAGCAGTGACTCGGGACGGGGTGGTTCAGCTTTCTTT. Translating gives CASSDSGRGGSAFF.

The chain combines TRBV28 with TRBJ2-2; tentative D call: TRBD1 (6 bases). The V gene's germline CDR1 is MDHEN and CDR2 SYDVKM. V lost 5 bases and J lost 6, with 13 bases in between. The CDR3 has 14 amino acids. The CDR3 DNA sequence: TGTGCCAGCAGTCTACAGGGTCGAGCCGGGGAGCTGTTTTTT. Encoded protein: CASSLQGRAGELFF.

The chain uses TRBV12-3 or TRBV12-4 and TRBJ2-1; possible D gene TRBD2, 6 bases. Between the trimmed V and J ends, which lost 3 bases and 0 bases, there was a span of 15 bases. The CDR3 consists of 17 residues. CDR3 protein: CASSLYGRGASYNEQFF. Here the CDR3 DNA reads TGTGCCAGCAGTTTGTATGGGCGGGGAGCCTCCTACAATGAGCAGTTCTTC.

J is TRBJ1-2 and V is TRBV20-1, with TRBD1 identical over 8 bases. This CDR3 is 13 amino acids long. J gave up 6 bases and V 6 bases, and 9 bases lay outside the gene matches. The germline V gene encodes CDR1 DFQATT and CDR2 SNEGSKA (reference sequence). DNA for the CDR3: TGCAGTGCCGTTCCAGGGGGCACGCATGGCTACACCTTC. Encoded protein: CSAVPGGTHGYTF.

The V and J genes are TRBV5-1 and TRBJ2-2; no clear D gene. This CDR3 comprises 14 residues. V was trimmed by 2 bases and J by 4 bases, leaving 9 bases between them. Germline assignment: CDR1 SGHRS and CDR2 YFSETQ. CDR3 residues: CASSLTAGTGELFF. The CDR3 region has the DNA TGCGCCAGCAGCTTAACAGCAGGCACCGGGGAGCTGTTTTTT. The variable domain in full, completed from reference TRBV5-1 and TRBJ2-2, reads KAGVTQTPRYLIKTRGQQVTLSCSPISGHRSVSWYQQTPGQGLQFLFEYFSETQRNKGNFPGRFSGRQFSNSRSEMNVSTLELGDSALYLCASSLTAGTGELFFGEGSRLTVL.

The rearrangement links TRBV24-1 to TRBJ2-5; D unresolved. The V gene lost 0 bases and the J gene lost 7 bases, with 11 bases spanning the gap. Germline lookup yields CDR1 KGHDR and CDR2 SFDVKD. This CDR3 is 14 amino acids long. CDR3 sequence (DNA): TGTGCCACCAGTGATTTGCACACCCCAAGGACCCAGTACTTC. Translating gives CATSDLHTPRTQYF.

This clonotype was counted only a few times. V usage is TRBV19 and J usage is TRBJ1-1; D might be TRBD1 (5 bases). V was cut by 7 bases and J by 4 bases, with 7 bases left in between. Germline V gives CDR1 LNHDA, CDR2 SQIVND (reference sequence). There are 11 residues in the CDR3. CDR3: CASTRGTEAFF. CDR3 nucleotides: TGTGCCAGTACAAGGGGCACTGAAGCTTTCTTT.

The V gene is TRBV7-2, the J gene TRBJ2-7; TRBD2 is a possible D gene (6 bases). Germline V gene data show CDR1 as SGHTA and CDR2 as FQGNSA. The V end lost 2 bases, the J end lost 8 bases, and 10 bases lay between the germline ends. The CDR3 extends over 12 amino acids. CDR3 nucleotide sequence: TGTGCCAGCAGCTTAACTGGGGGGAAGCAGTACTTC. This sequence encodes CASSLTGGKQYF.

This chain joins TRBV19 and TRBJ2-3, with D perhaps TRBD1 (5 bases). V lost 5 bases and J 2 bases, leaving 17 bases between the germline ends. The germline CDR1 and CDR2 sequences are LNHDA and SQIVND (reference sequence). The CDR3 runs 16 residues. In DNA form, the CDR3 reads TGTGCCAGTAGTGTGAAAAGGGGCTCCGCCACAGATACGCAGTATTTT. Translated, it gives CASSVKRGSATDTQYF.

V usage is TRBV6-4 and J usage is TRBJ2-3; a possible D gene is TRBD1 (6 bases). The CDR3 has 14 amino acids. Germline V gene lookup returns CDR1 MRHNA and CDR2 SNTAGT. Trimming cost V 3 bases and J 0 bases, with 7 bases left between them. DNA for the CDR3: TGTGCCAGCAGTGAAAGGGGGAGCACAGATACGCAGTATTTT. As protein: CASSERGSTDTQYF.